The text below deals with one T cell receptor beta chain. This specimen comes from a study of response to subunit inactivated influenza vaccine. TCRdb called the RT-PCR reads again in MiXCR, with one record for every CDR3 protein. The repertoire holds approximately 170,000 distinct CDR3 sequences, with approximately 12% as singletons. Germline CDR1 is MNHEY and CDR2 is SMNVEV (reference sequence). The CDR3 runs 18 residues. J lost 3 bases, V lost 3 bases, and 13 bases had no gene match. This sample also appeared in a second study, on T cells expressing NK-cell markers. That source reports: The TCR beta cDNA came from 5'RACE template switching with UMIs. All TCR beta repertoires analysed originated from sorted CD3+CD56+NKG2C+, CD3+CD56+NKG2C- and CD3+CD56-NKG2C+ T cells. The HCMV specificity of the expanded NKG2C+ T cell clones stayed unresolved.

The V call is TRBV27, the J call TRBJ2-7; 11 bases are a match to TRBD1. Here the sequenced sample was CD8+ T cells sorted from PBMCs, taken roughly 12 days after vaccination. This clonotype was obtained from a man aged 45 to 65 who received an inactivated influenza vaccine. The CDR3 loop is CASSFIGLGDRGIYEQYF. CDR3 nucleotides: TGTGCCAGCAGTTTCATAGGTTTAGGGGACAGGGGGATCTACGAGCAGTACTTC.